Following are 3 T cell receptor beta chains from one sample sequenced in a study of OX40 agonist ivuxolimab in advanced cancers. The library was built by means of the immunoSEQ multiplex PCR assay. As stored in TCRdb, this immuneACCESS dataset retains in-frame rearrangements with V and J assigned. A fraction of the clones does not appear; measured against another copy, unresolved V genes explain less than half of the discrepancy, and the remainder lacks a known reason. This sample has roughly 75,000 clones in its table, and approximately 86% of those were observed once. The ten largest clones represent 6.5% of the sample. This material consisted of CD4+ or CD8+ T cells sorted from blood, taken in a trial of the OX40 agonist ivuxolimab. These receptors all come from an adult with an advanced solid tumor such as melanoma, head and neck, liver or kidney cancer.

The table lists this clone with a count of one. The chain recombines TRBV6-5 with TRBJ1-1; D remains unclear. This CDR3 comprises 13 residues. Trimming removed 8 bases at V and 6 bases at J, with 16 bases between. Germline-derived CDR1 and CDR2 are MNHEY and SVGAGI. This CDR3 reads CASYRSPTAEAFF. CDR3 DNA sequence: TGTGCCAGCTATAGGAGTCCAACAGCTGAAGCTTTCTTT.

The chain is built from TRBV2 and TRBJ1-4; perhaps TRBD1 as D (5 bases). This CDR3 is built from 14 residues. The ends were cut back, 8 bases at V and 4 bases at J, with 14 bases in the middle. The germline gives CDR1 SNHLY, CDR2 FYNNEI. The DNA for the CDR3 is TGTGCCAGCTCCCGACAGTACTATAATGAAAAACTGTTTTTT. As protein: CASSRQYYNEKLFF.

V and J are TRBV4-1 and TRBJ2-4, with 8 positions matching TRBD2. CDR3 size: 16 residues. Germline V lookup: CDR1 MGHRA, CDR2 YSYEKL. The ends lost 0 bases at V and 7 bases at J; junction bases unmatched: 8. The CDR3 loop reads CASSQDVGLVWNIQYF. CDR3 DNA sequence: TGCGCCAGCAGCCAAGATGTGGGACTAGTCTGGAACATTCAGTACTTC.